This note documents a single T cell receptor (beta chain) sequence. Antigen specificity is unknown. TCRdb's table, derived via immunoSEQ multiplex PCR, lists solely in-frame clones and lacks some. The profile shows more than 400,000 clones, about nine tenths of them singletons. Trimming pared 2 bases from V and 3 bases from J, leaving 17 bases between. The CDR3 runs to 16 residues. Germline V gene data show CDR1 as LNHNV and CDR2 as YYDKDF (reference sequence). The data derive from a study of Ad26.COV2.S vaccination and SARS-CoV-2 variants. Overall study: In the study, Ad26.COV2.S was injected intramuscularly once, or twice 56 days apart.

Treatment denoted: about 20 received Ad26.COV2.S at low or high dose, single or two shots; about 5 received placebo; per-sample allocation not given. Sampling took place 63 days after the first vaccine or placebo injection. The study used a vaccine consisting of an Ad26 vector that expressed Wuhan-strain SARS-CoV-2 spike. Study-level findings and limits: The study found similar non-spike TCR breadth in vaccine and placebo recipients. Individuals receiving vaccine had higher spike-specific TCR breadth than placebo recipients did.

Sequencing used peripheral blood, obtained in a trial of Ad26.COV2.S vaccine versus placebo. The clonotype was recovered from a person between 18 and 60 years old who received the Ad26.COV2.S COVID-19 vaccine or a placebo. The chain links TRBV15 to TRBJ2-7; a weak D match, TRBD2 (8 bases). The CDR3 sequence: CATSRYPGGGIYEQYF. CDR3 nucleotides: TGTGCCACCAGCAGATACCCGGGAGGGGGCATCTACGAGCAGTACTTC. The variable domain in full, completed from reference TRBV15 and TRBJ2-7, reads DAMVIQNPRYQVTQFGKPVTLSCSQTLNHNVMYWYQQKSSQAPKLLFHYYDKDFNNEADTPDNFQSRRPNTSFCFLDIRSPGLGDTAMYLCATSRYPGGGIYEQYFGPGTRLTVT.